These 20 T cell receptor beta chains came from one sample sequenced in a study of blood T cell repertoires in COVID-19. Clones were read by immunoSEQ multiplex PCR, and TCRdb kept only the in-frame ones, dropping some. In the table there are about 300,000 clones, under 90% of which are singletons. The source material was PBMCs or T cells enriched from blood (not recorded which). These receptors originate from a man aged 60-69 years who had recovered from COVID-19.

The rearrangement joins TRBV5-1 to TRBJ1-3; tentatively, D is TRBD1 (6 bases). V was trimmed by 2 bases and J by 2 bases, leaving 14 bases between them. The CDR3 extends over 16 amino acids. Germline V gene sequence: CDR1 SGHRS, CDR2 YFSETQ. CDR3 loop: CASSFAGGTPGNTIYF. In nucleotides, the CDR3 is TGCGCCAGCAGCTTTGCGGGGGGGACACCTGGAAACACCATATATTTT. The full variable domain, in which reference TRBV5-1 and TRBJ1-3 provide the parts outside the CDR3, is KAGVTQTPRYLIKTRGQQVTLSCSPISGHRSVSWYQQTPGQGLQFLFEYFSETQRNKGNFPGRFSGRQFSNSRSEMNVSTLELGDSALYLCASSFAGGTPGNTIYFGEGSWLTVV.

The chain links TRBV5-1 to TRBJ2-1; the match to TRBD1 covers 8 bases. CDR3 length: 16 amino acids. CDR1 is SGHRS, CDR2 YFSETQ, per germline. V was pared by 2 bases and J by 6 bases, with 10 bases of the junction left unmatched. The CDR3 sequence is CASSFRTGTARNEQFF. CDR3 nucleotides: TGCGCCAGCAGCTTCAGGACAGGGACAGCGCGCAATGAGCAGTTCTTC.

The CDR3 nucleotides are TGTGCCAGCAGCTTAGGGCCCGGGGGACTAGCGGGAGTATTCGGGTTCTTC. Its protein product is CASSLGPGGLAGVFGFF. The chain uses TRBV7-9 and TRBJ2-1, with TRBD2 identical over 14 bases. The germline V gene encodes CDR1 SEHNR and CDR2 FQNEAQ (reference sequence). The CDR3 totals 17 residues. Unmatched junction bases numbered 14, after V lost 1 base and J lost 15 bases.

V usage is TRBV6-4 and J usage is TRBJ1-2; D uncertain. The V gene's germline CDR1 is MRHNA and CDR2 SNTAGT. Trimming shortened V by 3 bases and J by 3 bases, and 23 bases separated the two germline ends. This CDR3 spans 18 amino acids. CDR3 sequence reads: CASSEFPGLLPMDYGYTF. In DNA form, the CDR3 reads TGTGCCAGCAGTGAATTCCCGGGGTTACTGCCTATGGACTATGGCTACACCTTC.

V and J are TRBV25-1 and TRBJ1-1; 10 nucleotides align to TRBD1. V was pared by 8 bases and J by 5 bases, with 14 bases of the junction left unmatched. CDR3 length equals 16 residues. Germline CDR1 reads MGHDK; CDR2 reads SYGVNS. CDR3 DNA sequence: TGTGCCAGCGGGGGGCCCTCGACAGGGGGCTATACTGAAGCTTTCTTT. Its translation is CASGGPSTGGYTEAFF.

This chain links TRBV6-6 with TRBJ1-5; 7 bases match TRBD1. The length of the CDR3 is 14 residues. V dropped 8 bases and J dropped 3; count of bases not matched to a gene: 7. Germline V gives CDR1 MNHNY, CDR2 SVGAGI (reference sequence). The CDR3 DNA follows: TGTGCCAGCTATGGTGGGACAGCCAATCAGCCCCAGCATTTT. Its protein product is CASYGGTANQPQHF.

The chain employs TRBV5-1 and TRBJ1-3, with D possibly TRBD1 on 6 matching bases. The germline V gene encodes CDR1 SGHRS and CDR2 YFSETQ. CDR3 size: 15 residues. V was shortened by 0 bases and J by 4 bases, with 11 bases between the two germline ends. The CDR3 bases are TGCGCCAGCAGCTTGGAATGGGGGCCCGGAAACACCATATATTTT. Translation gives CASSLEWGPGNTIYF. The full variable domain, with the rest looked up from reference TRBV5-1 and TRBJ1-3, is KAGVTQTPRYLIKTRGQQVTLSCSPISGHRSVSWYQQTPGQGLQFLFEYFSETQRNKGNFPGRFSGRQFSNSRSEMNVSTLELGDSALYLCASSLEWGPGNTIYFGEGSWLTVV.

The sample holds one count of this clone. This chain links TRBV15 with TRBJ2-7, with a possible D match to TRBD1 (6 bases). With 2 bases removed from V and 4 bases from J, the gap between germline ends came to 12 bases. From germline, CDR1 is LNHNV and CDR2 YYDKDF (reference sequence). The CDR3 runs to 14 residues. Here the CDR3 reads CATSRLQGTYEQYF. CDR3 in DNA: TGTGCCACCAGCAGACTACAGGGAACTTACGAGCAGTACTTC.

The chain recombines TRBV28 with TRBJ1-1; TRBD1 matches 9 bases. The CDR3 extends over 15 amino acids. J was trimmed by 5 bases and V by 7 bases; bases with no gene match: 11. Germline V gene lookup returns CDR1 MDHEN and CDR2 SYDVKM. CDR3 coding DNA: TGTGCCAGCACCTCAGGGGGGACAGGGTTAACTGAAGCTTTCTTT. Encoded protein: CASTSGGTGLTEAFF.

The CDR3 nucleotides read TGTGCCAGCAGTGTGAGGGGGAGGGCTGGTACCGGGGAGCTGTTTTTT. Protein product: CASSVRGRAGTGELFF. V usage is TRBV6-1 and J usage is TRBJ2-2, with a tentative D call TRBD2 (7 bases). This CDR3 comprises 16 residues. The V gene lost 4 bases and the J gene lost 5 bases, with 17 bases spanning the gap. The germline gives CDR1 MNHNS, CDR2 SASEGT.

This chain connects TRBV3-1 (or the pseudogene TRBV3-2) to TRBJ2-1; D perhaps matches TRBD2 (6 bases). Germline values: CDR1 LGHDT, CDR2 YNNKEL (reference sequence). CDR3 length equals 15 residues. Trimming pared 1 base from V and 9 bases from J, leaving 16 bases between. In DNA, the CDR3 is TGTGCCAGCAGCCAAGTCCCAGCGGGTAATTCTGAGCAGTTCTTC. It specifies CASSQVPAGNSEQFF.

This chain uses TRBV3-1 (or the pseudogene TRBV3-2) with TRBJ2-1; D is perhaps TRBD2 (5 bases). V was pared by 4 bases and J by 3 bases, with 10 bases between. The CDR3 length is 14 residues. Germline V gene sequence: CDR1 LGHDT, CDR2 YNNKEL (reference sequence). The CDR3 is CASSRRRDYNEQFF. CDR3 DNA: TGTGCCAGCAGCCGACGTCGGGACTACAATGAGCAGTTCTTC.

The CDR3 sequence: CASSAPGQGDEQYF. The DNA for the CDR3 is TGTGCCAGTAGTGCTCCGGGACAGGGTGACGAGCAGTACTTC. V is TRBV19 and J is TRBJ2-7; 9 bases map to TRBD1. From germline, CDR1 is LNHDA and CDR2 SQIVND (reference sequence). Trimming at V came to 5 bases and at J to 5 bases, leaving 7 bases not matched to a gene. CDR3 length: 14 amino acids.

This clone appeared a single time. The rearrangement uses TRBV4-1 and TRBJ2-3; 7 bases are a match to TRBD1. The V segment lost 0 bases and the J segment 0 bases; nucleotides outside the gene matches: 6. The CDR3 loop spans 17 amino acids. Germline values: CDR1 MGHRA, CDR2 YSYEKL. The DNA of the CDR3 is TGCGCCAGCAGCCAAGAATATACAGGGGTGAGCACAGATACGCAGTATTTT. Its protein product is CASSQEYTGVSTDTQYF.

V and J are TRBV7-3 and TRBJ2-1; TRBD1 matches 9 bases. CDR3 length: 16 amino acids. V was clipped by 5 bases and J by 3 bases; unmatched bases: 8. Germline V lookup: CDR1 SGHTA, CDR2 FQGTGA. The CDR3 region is CASSARTGEGYNEQFF. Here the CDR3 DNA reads TGTGCCAGCAGCGCCCGGACAGGGGAAGGCTACAATGAGCAGTTCTTC.

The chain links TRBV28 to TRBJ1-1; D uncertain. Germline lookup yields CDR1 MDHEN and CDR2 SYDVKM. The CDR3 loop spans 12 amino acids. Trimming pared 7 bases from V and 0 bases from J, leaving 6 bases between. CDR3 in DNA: TGTGCCAGCAACACCATGAACACTGAAGCTTTCTTT. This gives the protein CASNTMNTEAFF. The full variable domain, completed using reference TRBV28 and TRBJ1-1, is DVKVTQSSRYLVKRTGEKVFLECVQDMDHENMFWYRQDPGLGLRLIYFSYDVKMKEKGDIPEGYSVSREKKERFSLILESASTNQTSMYLCASNTMNTEAFFGQGTRLTVV.

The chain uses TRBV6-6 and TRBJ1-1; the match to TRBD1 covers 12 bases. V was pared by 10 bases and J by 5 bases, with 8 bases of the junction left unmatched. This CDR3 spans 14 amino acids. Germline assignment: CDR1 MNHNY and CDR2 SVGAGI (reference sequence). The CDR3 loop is CATGTGGGKTEAFF. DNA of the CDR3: TGTGCCACCGGGACAGGGGGCGGAAAAACTGAAGCTTTCTTT.

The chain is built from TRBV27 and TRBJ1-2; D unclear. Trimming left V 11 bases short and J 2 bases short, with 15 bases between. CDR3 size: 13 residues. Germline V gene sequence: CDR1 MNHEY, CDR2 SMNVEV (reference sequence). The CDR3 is CAAGSGRNYGYTF. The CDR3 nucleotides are TGTGCCGCGGGCTCGGGTCGCAACTATGGCTACACCTTC.

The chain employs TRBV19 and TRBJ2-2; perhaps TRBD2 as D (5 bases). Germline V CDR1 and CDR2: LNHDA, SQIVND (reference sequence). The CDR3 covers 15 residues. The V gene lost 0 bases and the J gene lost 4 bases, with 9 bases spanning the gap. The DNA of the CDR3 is TGTGCCAGTAGTATAGAAGGGAGAGCCACCGGGGAGCTGTTTTTT. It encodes CASSIEGRATGELFF.

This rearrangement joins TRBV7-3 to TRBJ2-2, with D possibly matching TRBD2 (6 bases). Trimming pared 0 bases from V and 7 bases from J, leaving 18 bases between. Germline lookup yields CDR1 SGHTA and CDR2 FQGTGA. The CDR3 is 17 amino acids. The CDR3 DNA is TGTGCCAGCAGCTTAACATCCGCGGCGGGGAGAGGCGGGGAGCTGTTTTTT. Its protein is CASSLTSAAGRGGELFF.